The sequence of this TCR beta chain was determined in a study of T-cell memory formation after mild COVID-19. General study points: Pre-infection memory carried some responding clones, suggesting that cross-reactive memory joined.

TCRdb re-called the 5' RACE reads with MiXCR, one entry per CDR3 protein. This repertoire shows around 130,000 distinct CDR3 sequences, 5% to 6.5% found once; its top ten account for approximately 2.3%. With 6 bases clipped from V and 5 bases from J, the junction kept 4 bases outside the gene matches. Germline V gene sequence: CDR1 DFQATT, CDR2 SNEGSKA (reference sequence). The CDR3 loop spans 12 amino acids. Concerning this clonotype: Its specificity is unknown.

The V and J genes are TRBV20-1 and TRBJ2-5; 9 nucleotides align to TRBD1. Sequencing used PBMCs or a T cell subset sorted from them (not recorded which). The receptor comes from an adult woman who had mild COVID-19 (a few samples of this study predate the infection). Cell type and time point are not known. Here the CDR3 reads CSAYRGLETQYF. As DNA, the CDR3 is TGCAGTGCCTACAGGGGGCTTGAGACCCAGTACTTC.